This TCR beta chain is from a study of tumor-infiltrating lymphocytes in primary liver carcinoma. Study details: Between roughly 4.2 and 11 cm across, the tumors were all of stage T1-T3 N0M0. Samples yielded about 3.65 to 7.13 million productive TCRbeta reads, similar across tissue types.

The sample holds a few counts of this clonotype. Its antigen is unknown. A much bigger clone sits one base away, suggesting this may be a read error. Whole-study results and caveats: Detection in all five tumor regions applied to only about 7-24% of top clones.

Starting material for RNA and DNA co-extraction consisted of roughly 20-34 mg of unsorted bulk tissue. The CDR3 loop spans 17 amino acids. The V gene's germline CDR1 is MGHRA and CDR2 YSYEKL. TCR beta cDNA was reverse-transcribed from roughly 0.45 ug of total RNA. The reaction used a constant-region primer and ProtoScript II reverse transcriptase. For TCR beta, libraries were produced by three nested multiplex PCR rounds using slightly modified ARM-PCR. Running 10 cycles apiece, the first two PCR rounds relied on TRBV1-TRBV30 forward primers together with a C-beta reverse primer. Via MiXCR, TCRdb re-called the multiplex PCR reads, giving one row per CDR3 protein. This table has 120,000 or so distinct CDR3 sequences, around 62% appearing once.

The V call is TRBV4-1, the J call TRBJ2-3; TRBD2 matches at 12 bases. Sequencing used liver tumor tissue from sampling region 1. Subset reported: tumor region T1, superior pole. The sequence was collected from a woman in her fifties or sixties with primary liver carcinoma and hepatitis B virus infection. Here the CDR3 DNA reads TGCGCCAACAGCCAAGATTTGACTAGCGGGAGTCGGGATACGCAGTATTTT. Amino acid sequence: CANSQDLTSGSRDTQYF.